The clone carrying this T cell receptor beta chain has a handful of counts. What it recognizes is unknown. Time point indicated: blood 2 weeks post-SBRT. Regarding treatment: 15 Gy SBRT to primary tumor, nephrectomy 4 weeks later. Radiation-treated patients gave blood at baseline, week 2 and week 4. The patient's renal cell carcinoma had clear cell pathology. Germline V lookup: CDR1 MDHEN, CDR2 SYDVKM. Trimming took off 7 bases at V and 0 bases at J, with 13 bases between the two ends. The CDR3 runs to 14 residues. The data belong to a study of radiation and T cells in renal cell carcinoma. About the research overall: Nephrectomy followed 15 Gy stereotactic body radiation by 4 weeks. Broader study findings: Baseline intratumoral clonotype presence is unknown without pretreatment biopsies.

The data were produced by immunoSEQ multiplex PCR, yet TCRdb's version contains in-frame clones alone and is incomplete. The table shows some 120,000 clones, with roughly four fifths occurring only once. The receptor was derived from a man aged 50-60 years with renal cell carcinoma. The rearrangement links TRBV28 to TRBJ2-7, with unresolved D. The sequencing here drew on blood, taken from a patient whose treatment included radiotherapy and nephrectomy. CDR3 sequence reads: CASIEQSTSYEQYF. The DNA for the CDR3 is TGTGCCAGCATTGAACAGTCCACCTCCTACGAGCAGTACTTC.